This TCR beta chain originates from a study of T cells in Graves' hyperthyroidism and ophthalmopathy. Study-wide results and limits: Patients with ophthalmopathy were separated from those with stable hyperthyroidism by a 13 V-J model.

From RNA transcripts, TCR beta CDR3 regions were amplified. HTBI primers were the set used in a first-round RT-PCR of the TCR CDR3. TCRdb redid the calling of the multiplex PCR reads with MiXCR, one entry per CDR3 protein. This table holds around 300,000 distinct CDR3 sequences, around 22% found once. In this sample, this clonotype turned up a few times. Its antigen is not known. Ophthalmopathy patients had moderate-to-severe active disease, CAS ≥3, NOSPECS ≥4, and disease duration under 3 months. Diagnoses were established using clinical symptoms, serum thyroxine and TRAb, thyroid ultrasound and orbital computed tomography. V lost 7 bases and J lost 4, with 14 bases in between. The CDR3 is 13 residues long.

Sequenced input: blood. This rearrangement joins TRBV12-3 or TRBV12-4 to TRBJ2-7; TRBD1 or TRBD2 may be the D gene (7 bases each). The receptor comes from a man aged 30 to 39 with Graves' ophthalmopathy. This CDR3 is CASKGGGRYEQYF. For the CDR3, the DNA is TGTGCCAGCAAAGGGGGCGGGAGATACGAGCAGTACTTC.